The entry below describes one TCR beta chain. This may stem from a read error, because a much larger clone lies one nucleotide away. This sample was taken from a study of T cells after yellow fever vaccination. Study-wide background: Preparation of the low-cell-number fractions used SMART-Seq v4 Ultra Low Input. Findings and caveats of the study: Detected again after the booster were most primary-vaccination clones, at approximately 95% CD4 and around 91% CD8. The CD4 and CD8 compartments had a small share of their clonotypes in common. One caveat is that FACS-sorted repertoires could contain abundant clonotypes contaminating from the bulk population.

The CDR3 spans 12 residues. Germline V gene data show CDR1 as MNHEY and CDR2 as SVGAGI. TCRdb reprocessed the 5' RACE reads with MiXCR, giving one entry per CDR3 protein. The sample consists of 40,000 or so distinct CDR3 sequences, approximately 6.3% of them appearing once. This specimen consisted of CD8+ T cells not binding an NS4B(214-222) dextramer, sorted from PBMCs, obtained 45 days after the yellow fever booster vaccination. This chain links TRBV6-5 with TRBJ2-3; D unclear. This clonotype was sampled from a man aged 25-40 years who received the YFV17D yellow fever vaccine. This CDR3 is CASSTNADTKYF. The CDR3 region has the DNA TGTGCCAGCAGCACCAATGCAGATACGAAGTATTTT.